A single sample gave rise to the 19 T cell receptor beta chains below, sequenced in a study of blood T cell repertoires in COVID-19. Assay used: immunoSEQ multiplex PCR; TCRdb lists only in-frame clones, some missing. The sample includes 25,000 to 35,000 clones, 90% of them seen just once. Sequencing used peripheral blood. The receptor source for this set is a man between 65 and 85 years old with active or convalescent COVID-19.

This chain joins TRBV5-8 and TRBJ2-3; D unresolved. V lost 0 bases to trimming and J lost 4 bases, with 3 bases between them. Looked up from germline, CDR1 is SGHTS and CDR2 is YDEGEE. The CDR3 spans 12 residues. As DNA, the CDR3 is TGTGCCAGCAGCTTGGCCGCAGATACGCAGTATTTT. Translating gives CASSLAADTQYF.

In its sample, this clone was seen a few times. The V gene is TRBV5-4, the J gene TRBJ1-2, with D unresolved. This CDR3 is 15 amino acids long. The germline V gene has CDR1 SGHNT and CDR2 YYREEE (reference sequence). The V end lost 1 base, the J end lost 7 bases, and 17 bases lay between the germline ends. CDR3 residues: CASSLLYPGGSGYTF. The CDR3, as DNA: TGTGCCAGCAGCTTGTTGTACCCCGGCGGCAGTGGCTACACCTTC.

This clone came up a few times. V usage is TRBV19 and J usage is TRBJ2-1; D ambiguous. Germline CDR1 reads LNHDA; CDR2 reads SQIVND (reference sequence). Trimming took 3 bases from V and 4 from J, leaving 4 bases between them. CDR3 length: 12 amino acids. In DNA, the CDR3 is TGTGCCAGTAGTATCGGGTACAATGAGCAGTTCTTC. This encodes CASSIGYNEQFF.

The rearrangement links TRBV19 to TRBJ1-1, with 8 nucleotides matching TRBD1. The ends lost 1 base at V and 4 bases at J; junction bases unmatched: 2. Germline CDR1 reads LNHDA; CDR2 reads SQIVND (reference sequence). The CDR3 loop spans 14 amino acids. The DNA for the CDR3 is TGTGCCAGTAGTATAGGACAGGGGCTCACTGAAGCTTTCTTT. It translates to CASSIGQGLTEAFF. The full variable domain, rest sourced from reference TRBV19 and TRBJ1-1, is DGGITQSPKYLFRKEGQNVTLSCEQNLNHDAMYWYRQDPGQGLRLIYYSQIVNDFQKGDIAEGYSVSREKKESFPLTVTSAQKNPTAFYLCASSIGQGLTEAFFGQGTRLTVV.

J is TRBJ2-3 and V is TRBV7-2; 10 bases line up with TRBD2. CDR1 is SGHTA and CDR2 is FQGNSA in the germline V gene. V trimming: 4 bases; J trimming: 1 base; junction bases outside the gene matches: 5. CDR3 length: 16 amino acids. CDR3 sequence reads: CASSSTGTSGTDTQYF. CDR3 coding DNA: TGTGCCAGCAGCTCGACCGGGACTAGCGGCACAGATACGCAGTATTTT.

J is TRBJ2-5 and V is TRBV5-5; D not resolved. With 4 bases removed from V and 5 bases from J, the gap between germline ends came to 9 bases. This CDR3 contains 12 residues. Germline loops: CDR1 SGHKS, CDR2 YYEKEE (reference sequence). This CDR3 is CASSILSETQYF. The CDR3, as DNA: TGTGCCAGCAGCATCCTATCGGAGACCCAGTACTTC.

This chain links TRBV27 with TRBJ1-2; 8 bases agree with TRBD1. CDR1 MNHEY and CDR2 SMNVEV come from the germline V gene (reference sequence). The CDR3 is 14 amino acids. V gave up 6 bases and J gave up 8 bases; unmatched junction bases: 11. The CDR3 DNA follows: TGTGCCAGCAGCCCGTACGAACAGGGGGGAGGCTACACCTTC. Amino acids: CASSPYEQGGGYTF.

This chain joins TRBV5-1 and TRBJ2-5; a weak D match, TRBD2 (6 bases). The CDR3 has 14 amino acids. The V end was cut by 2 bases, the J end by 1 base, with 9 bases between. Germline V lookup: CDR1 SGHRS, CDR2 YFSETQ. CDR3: CASSLGGAQETQYF. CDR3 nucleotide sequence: TGCGCCAGCAGCTTAGGCGGGGCCCAAGAGACCCAGTACTTC.

CDR3 nucleotides: TGCGCCAGCAACGAAGCGGGGGATCGCACAGATACGCAGTATTTT. Its translation is CASNEAGDRTDTQYF. This chain connects TRBV5-1 to TRBJ2-3; 8 bases align to TRBD2. The V gene's germline CDR1 is SGHRS and CDR2 YFSETQ. The ends lost 6 bases at V and 1 base at J; junction bases unmatched: 7. There are 15 residues in the CDR3.

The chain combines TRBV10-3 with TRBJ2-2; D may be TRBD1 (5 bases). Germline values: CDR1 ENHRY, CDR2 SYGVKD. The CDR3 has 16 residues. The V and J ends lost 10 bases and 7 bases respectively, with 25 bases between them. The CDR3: CATRASFAGPDGELFF. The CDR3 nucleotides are TGTGCCACCCGGGCGAGTTTCGCAGGGCCGGACGGGGAGCTGTTTTTT.

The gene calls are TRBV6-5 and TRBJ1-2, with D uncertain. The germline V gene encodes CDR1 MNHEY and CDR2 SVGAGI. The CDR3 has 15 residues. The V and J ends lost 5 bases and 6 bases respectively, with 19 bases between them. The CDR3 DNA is TGTGCCAGCAGTATCGTCCCCCCCTCGACTAATGGCTACACCTTC. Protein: CASSIVPPSTNGYTF.

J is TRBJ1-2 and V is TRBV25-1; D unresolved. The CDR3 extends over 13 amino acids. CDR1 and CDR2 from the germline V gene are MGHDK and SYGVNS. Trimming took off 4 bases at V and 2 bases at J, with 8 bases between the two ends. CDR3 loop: CASSAPGNYGYTF. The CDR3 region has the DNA TGTGCCAGCAGTGCCCCAGGCAACTATGGCTACACCTTC.

The CDR3 protein is CASSPSQTVPEAFF. The CDR3 DNA reads TGTGCCAGCTCACCCTCCCAGACAGTCCCTGAAGCTTTCTTT. This rearrangement joins TRBV18 to TRBJ1-1, with D possibly matching TRBD1 (5 bases). Trimming cost V 3 bases and J 6 bases, with 14 bases left between them. Germline CDR1 KGHSH, CDR2 LQKENI. This CDR3 has 14 residues.

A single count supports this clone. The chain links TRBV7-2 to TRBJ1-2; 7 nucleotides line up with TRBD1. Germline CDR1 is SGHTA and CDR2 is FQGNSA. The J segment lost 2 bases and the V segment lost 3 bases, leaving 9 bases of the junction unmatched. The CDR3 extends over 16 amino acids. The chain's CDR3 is CASSFQAGGPNYGYTF. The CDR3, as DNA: TGTGCCAGCAGCTTCCAGGCAGGGGGACCGAACTATGGCTACACCTTC. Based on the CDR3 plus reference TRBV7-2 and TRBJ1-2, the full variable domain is GAGVSQSPSNKVTEKGKDVELRCDPISGHTALYWYRQSLGQGLEFLIYFQGNSAPDKSGLPSDRFSAERTGGSVSTLTIQRTQQEDSAVYLCASSFQAGGPNYGYTFGSGTRLTVV.

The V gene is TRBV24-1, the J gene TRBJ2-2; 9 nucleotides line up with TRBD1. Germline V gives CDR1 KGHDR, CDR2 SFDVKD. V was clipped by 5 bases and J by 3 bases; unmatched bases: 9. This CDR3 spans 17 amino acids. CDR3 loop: CATSVPPGQGYTGELFF. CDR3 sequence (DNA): TGTGCCACCAGTGTCCCACCGGGACAGGGATACACCGGGGAGCTGTTTTTT.

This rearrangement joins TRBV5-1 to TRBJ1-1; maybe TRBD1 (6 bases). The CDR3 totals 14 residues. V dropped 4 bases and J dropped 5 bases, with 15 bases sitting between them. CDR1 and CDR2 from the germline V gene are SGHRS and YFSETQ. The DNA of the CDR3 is TGCGCCAGCAGCGTCGGGGCAAGGGGGACTGAAGCTTTCTTT. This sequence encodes CASSVGARGTEAFF.

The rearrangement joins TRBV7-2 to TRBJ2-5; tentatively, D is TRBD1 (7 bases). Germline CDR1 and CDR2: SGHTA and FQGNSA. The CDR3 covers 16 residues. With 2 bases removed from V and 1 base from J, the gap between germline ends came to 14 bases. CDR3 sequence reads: CASSLWQGGVQETQYF. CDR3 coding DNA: TGTGCCAGCAGCTTATGGCAGGGGGGTGTCCAAGAGACCCAGTACTTC.

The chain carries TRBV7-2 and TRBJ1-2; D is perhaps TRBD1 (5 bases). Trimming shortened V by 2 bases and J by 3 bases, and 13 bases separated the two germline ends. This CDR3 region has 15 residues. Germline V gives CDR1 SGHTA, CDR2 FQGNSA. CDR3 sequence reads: CASSLFSRAHYGYTF. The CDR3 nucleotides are TGTGCCAGCAGCTTATTTTCCAGGGCTCACTATGGCTACACCTTC.

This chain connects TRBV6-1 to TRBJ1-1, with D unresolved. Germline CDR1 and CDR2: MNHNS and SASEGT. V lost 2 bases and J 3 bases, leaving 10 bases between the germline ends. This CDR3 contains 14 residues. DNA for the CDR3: TGTGCCAGCAGTGAAAAAGTAGCGGACACTGAAGCTTTCTTT. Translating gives CASSEKVADTEAFF.